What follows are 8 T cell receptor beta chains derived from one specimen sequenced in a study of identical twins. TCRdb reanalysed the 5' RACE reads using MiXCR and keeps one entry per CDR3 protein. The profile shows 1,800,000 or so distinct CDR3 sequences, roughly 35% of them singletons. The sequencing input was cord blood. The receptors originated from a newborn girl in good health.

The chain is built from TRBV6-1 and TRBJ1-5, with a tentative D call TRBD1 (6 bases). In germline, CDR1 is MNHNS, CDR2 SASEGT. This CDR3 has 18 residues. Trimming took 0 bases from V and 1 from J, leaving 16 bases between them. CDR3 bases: TGTGCCAGCAGTGAAGCCCGGACAGACCGTTGGAGCAATCAGCCCCAGCATTTT. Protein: CASSEARTDRWSNQPQHF.

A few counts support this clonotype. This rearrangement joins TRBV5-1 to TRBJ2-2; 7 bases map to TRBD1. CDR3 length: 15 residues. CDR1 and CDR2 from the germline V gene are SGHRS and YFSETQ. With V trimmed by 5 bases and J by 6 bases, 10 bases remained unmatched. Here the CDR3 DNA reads TGCGCCAGCAGTAGCCCAAGGGGGCCAGCCGGGGAGCTGTTTTTT. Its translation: CASSSPRGPAGELFF.

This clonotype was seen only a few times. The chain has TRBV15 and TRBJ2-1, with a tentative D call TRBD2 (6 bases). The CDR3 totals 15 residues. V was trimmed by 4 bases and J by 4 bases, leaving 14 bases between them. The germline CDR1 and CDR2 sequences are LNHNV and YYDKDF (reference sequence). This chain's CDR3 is CATSIPLGGYNEQFF. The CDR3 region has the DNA TGTGCCACCAGCATACCTCTCGGGGGTTACAATGAGCAGTTCTTC. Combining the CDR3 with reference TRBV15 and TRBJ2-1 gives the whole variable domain DAMVIQNPRYQVTQFGKPVTLSCSQTLNHNVMYWYQQKSSQAPKLLFHYYDKDFNNEADTPDNFQSRRPNTSFCFLDIRSPGLGDTAMYLCATSIPLGGYNEQFFGPGTRLTVL.

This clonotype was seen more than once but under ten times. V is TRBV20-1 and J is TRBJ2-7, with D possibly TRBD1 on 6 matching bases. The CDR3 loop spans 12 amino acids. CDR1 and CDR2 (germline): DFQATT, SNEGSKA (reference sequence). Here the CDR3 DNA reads TGCGGGGCTTACAGGGTCCCCTACGAGCAGTACTTC. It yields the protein CGAYRVPYEQYF.

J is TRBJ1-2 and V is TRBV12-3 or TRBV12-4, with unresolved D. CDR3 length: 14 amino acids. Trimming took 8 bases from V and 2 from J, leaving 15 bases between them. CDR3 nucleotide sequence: TGTGCCAGCGGGCCTCAGGTCTCCAACTATGGCTACACCTTC. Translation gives CASGPQVSNYGYTF.

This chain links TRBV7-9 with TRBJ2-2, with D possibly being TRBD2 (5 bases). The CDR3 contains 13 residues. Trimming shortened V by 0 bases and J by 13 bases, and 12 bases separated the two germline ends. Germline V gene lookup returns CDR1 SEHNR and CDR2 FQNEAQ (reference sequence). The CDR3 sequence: CASSLAGAVALFF. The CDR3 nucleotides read TGTGCCAGCAGCTTAGCGGGAGCGGTGGCGCTGTTTTTT.

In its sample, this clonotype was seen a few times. The CDR3 sequence: CASSPTSGGDSSYNEQFF. The CDR3 DNA is TGCGCCAGCAGCCCCACTAGCGGGGGGGATAGCTCCTACAATGAGCAGTTCTTC. The chain combines TRBV5-1 with TRBJ2-1; 13 nucleotides match TRBD2. The germline CDR1 and CDR2 sequences are SGHRS and YFSETQ. CDR3 size: 18 residues. Trimming removed 4 bases from V and 0 bases from J; junction bases left unmatched: 7.

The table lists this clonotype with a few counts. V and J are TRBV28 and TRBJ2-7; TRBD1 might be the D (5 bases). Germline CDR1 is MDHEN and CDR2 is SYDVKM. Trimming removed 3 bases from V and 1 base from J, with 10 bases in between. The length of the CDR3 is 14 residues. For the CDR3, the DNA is TGTGCCAGCAGTTTTTGGGGCGATTCCTACGAGCAGTACTTC. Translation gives CASSFWGDSYEQYF.